This passage covers 26 T cell receptor beta chains from one sample sequenced in a study of shared clonotypes between healthy human individuals. Sequenced by immunoSEQ multiplex PCR; TCRdb stores in-frame clones only, minus some. The sample records about 2.4 million clones, around 94% being singletons. Input material: naive CD4+ T cells sorted from blood. Subset given: CD45RA+ positively selected. These receptor sequences come from a man aged 18 to 29 in good health.

The V gene is TRBV9, the J gene TRBJ2-1, with D maybe TRBD2 (6 bases). The germline CDR1 and CDR2 sequences are SGDLS and YYNGEE. This CDR3 is 15 amino acids long. V lost 4 bases to trimming and J lost 7 bases, with 18 bases between them. The chain's CDR3 is CASSTRGGSGNEQFF. The CDR3 coding sequence is TGTGCCAGCAGCACCCGAGGAGGGAGTGGTAATGAGCAGTTCTTC.

This clone was counted only a few times. The V and J genes are TRBV4-3 and TRBJ1-6; D might be TRBD1 (5 bases). The V end lost 0 bases, the J end lost 7 bases, and 10 bases lay between the germline ends. The CDR3 length is 15 residues. Germline V lookup: CDR1 LGHNA, CDR2 YSLEER. The CDR3 sequence is CASSQDRGSNSPLHF. In nucleotides, the CDR3 is TGCGCCAGCAGCCAAGACCGGGGGAGCAATTCACCCCTCCACTTT.

The chain links TRBV19 to TRBJ1-5; D is possibly TRBD1 (6 bases). Germline CDR1 is LNHDA and CDR2 is SQIVND (reference sequence). This CDR3 is built from 16 residues. V lost 6 bases, J lost 7 bases, and 22 bases lay in between. CDR3 in DNA: TGTGCCAGTAGAGAAAACAGGGCCGGGGGAGGCCAGCCCCAGCATTTT. Translating it yields CASRENRAGGGQPQHF.

This chain links TRBV4-2 with TRBJ2-3; the match to TRBD2 covers 8 bases. The J segment lost 2 bases and the V segment lost 6 bases, leaving 7 bases of the junction unmatched. The germline CDR1 and CDR2 sequences are LGHNA and YNFKEQ. This CDR3 spans 15 amino acids. For the CDR3, the DNA is TGTGCCAGCAGGTGGGAGCGGGGGTCCACAGATACGCAGTATTTT. This translates into CASRWERGSTDTQYF.

For this clone: Other DNA sequences of this sample code for an identical CDR3. This chain uses TRBV5-1 with TRBJ2-1; D is perhaps TRBD2 (5 bases). The CDR3 contains 13 residues. V was trimmed by 4 bases and J by 9 bases, leaving 14 bases between them. CDR1 SGHRS and CDR2 YFSETQ come from the germline V gene. CDR3 sequence: CASSRTGVGEQFF. The CDR3 nucleotides are TGCGCCAGCAGCAGGACTGGGGTTGGTGAGCAGTTCTTC.

This chain joins TRBV7-9 and TRBJ2-2; 9 nucleotides line up with TRBD1. Germline CDR1 and CDR2: SEHNR and FQNEAQ (reference sequence). Losses at the gene ends were 3 bases for V and 7 bases for J; bases not matched to a gene: 6. The CDR3 sequence is 15 residues long. This chain's CDR3 is CASSFRDRDFGELFF. CDR3 DNA sequence: TGTGCCAGCAGCTTCCGGGACAGGGATTTCGGGGAGCTGTTTTTT.

This clone has just one count. At the DNA level, this CDR3 is encoded by other sequences in the same sample as well. The chain combines TRBV4-3 with TRBJ2-1; D remains ambiguous. Trimming shortened V by 3 bases and J by 0 bases, and 12 bases separated the two germline ends. CDR3 length equals 16 residues. Germline V gives CDR1 LGHNA, CDR2 YSLEER. The CDR3 nucleotides are TGCGCCAGCAGCCAGGCCGGTGGGTCCTCCTACAATGAGCAGTTCTTC. The encoded protein is CASSQAGGSSYNEQFF.

The V and J genes are TRBV18 and TRBJ2-7, with D perhaps TRBD2 (5 bases). From germline, CDR1 is KGHSH and CDR2 LQKENI. The CDR3 loop spans 12 amino acids. Trimming removed 3 bases from V and 5 bases from J, with 8 bases in between. The CDR3, as DNA: TGTGCCAGCTCACCTTCGGGGAACGAGCAGTACTTC. Its protein is CASSPSGNEQYF.

J is TRBJ1-1 and V is TRBV19; D might be TRBD1 (5 bases). V was cut by 4 bases and J by 8 bases, with 17 bases left in between. This CDR3 contains 14 residues. In germline, CDR1 is LNHDA, CDR2 SQIVND (reference sequence). This chain's CDR3 is CASSRQTRPAEAFF. The CDR3, as DNA: TGTGCCAGTAGTAGACAGACTAGGCCGGCGGAAGCTTTCTTT.

This rearrangement joins TRBV4-1 to TRBJ2-2; TRBD1 matches at 9 bases. Trimming cost V 4 bases and J 7 bases; bases outside gene matches: 13. Per germline, CDR1 MGHRA and CDR2 YSYEKL. The CDR3 extends over 17 amino acids. The CDR3 is CASSLPSGQGIVGELFF. The CDR3, as DNA: TGCGCCAGCAGCCTACCCTCCGGACAGGGGATCGTCGGGGAGCTGTTTTTT.

The gene calls are TRBV28 and TRBJ2-2, with 7 bases that match TRBD1. The V segment lost 6 bases and the J segment 6 bases; nucleotides outside the gene matches: 16. This CDR3 contains 17 residues. Germline CDR1 is MDHEN and CDR2 is SYDVKM. The CDR3, as DNA: TGTGCCAGCAGCCTATTTATACAGGGGATGCTGGCCGGGGAGCTGTTTTTT. This translates into CASSLFIQGMLAGELFF.

This clone was counted between two and nine times. The V and J genes are TRBV11-1 and TRBJ1-6; perhaps TRBD1 as D (5 bases). The CDR3 is 14 residues long. Germline V CDR1 and CDR2: SGHAT, FQDESV (reference sequence). V was clipped by 5 bases and J by 10 bases, with 15 bases between them. As DNA, the CDR3 is TGTGCCAGCAGCCCGGGACCGGGAGGCTCACCCCTCCACTTT. Translation: CASSPGPGGSPLHF.

The gene calls are TRBV27 and TRBJ1-2; 8 bases agree with TRBD1. This CDR3 has 16 residues. Trimming cost V 9 bases and J 2 bases; bases outside gene matches: 14. Germline lookup yields CDR1 MNHEY and CDR2 SMNVEV (reference sequence). CDR3: CASTRTGWELNYGYTF. The CDR3 DNA is TGTGCCAGTACTAGGACAGGGTGGGAATTAAACTATGGCTACACCTTC.

The rearrangement joins TRBV10-3 to TRBJ1-4; the match to TRBD1 covers 12 bases. The germline CDR1 and CDR2 sequences are ENHRY and SYGVKD. J gave up 8 bases and V 0 bases, and 1 base lay outside the gene matches. The CDR3 contains 15 residues. The CDR3 sequence is CAISESGTGGEKLFF. CDR3 nucleotide sequence: TGTGCCATCAGTGAGTCCGGGACAGGGGGCGAAAAACTGTTTTTT.

The chain employs TRBV7-2 and TRBJ2-3; TRBD1 aligns across 7 bases. CDR1 is SGHTA, CDR2 FQGNSA, per germline. The trim removed 5 bases at V and 4 bases at J, leaving 6 bases unmatched. The CDR3 loop spans 14 amino acids. The CDR3 bases are TGTGCCAGCAGCCCCCAAGGGGGCCCAGATACGCAGTATTTT. As protein: CASSPQGGPDTQYF.

This clone was seen a single time. The junction shows a germline mismatch at one end, possibly a read error. The gene calls are TRBV5-1 and TRBJ1-5; D ambiguous. Germline assignment: CDR1 SGHRS and CDR2 YFSETQ. This CDR3 contains 13 residues. The CDR3 protein is CASSLAHNQPQHF. The CDR3 bases are TGTGCCAGCAGCTTGGCCCACAATCAGCCCCAGCATTTT.

The chain combines TRBV19 with TRBJ2-2, with D possibly being TRBD1 (5 bases). V lost 6 bases and J lost 7, with 18 bases in between. Germline lookup yields CDR1 LNHDA and CDR2 SQIVND (reference sequence). The CDR3 spans 15 residues. In DNA, the CDR3 is TGTGCCAGTAGCTTTGAACCCAGGGTCGGCGGGGAGCTGTTTTTT. This encodes CASSFEPRVGGELFF. The whole variable domain, filled in from reference TRBV19 and TRBJ2-2, reads DGGITQSPKYLFRKEGQNVTLSCEQNLNHDAMYWYRQDPGQGLRLIYYSQIVNDFQKGDIAEGYSVSREKKESFPLTVTSAQKNPTAFYLCASSFEPRVGGELFFGEGSRLTVL.

V is TRBV6-5 and J is TRBJ2-1, with 8 bases that match TRBD2. Germline-derived CDR1 and CDR2 are MNHEY and SVGAGI. The V and J ends lost 5 bases and 8 bases, in that order; junction bases with no gene match: 8. The CDR3 has 14 residues. CDR3 nucleotides: TGTGCCAGCAGTGGGCGCGGGGGGCTGGATGAGCAGTTCTTC. Translated, it gives CASSGRGGLDEQFF.

The table lists this clone with a few counts. V usage is TRBV2 and J usage is TRBJ1-4; tentatively, D is TRBD1 (5 bases). Germline V CDR1 and CDR2: SNHLY, FYNNEI. Trimming pared 7 bases from V and 8 bases from J, leaving 11 bases between. The CDR3 loop spans 12 amino acids. The CDR3 here is CASNWGGEKLFF. For the CDR3, the DNA is TGTGCCAGCAATTGGGGGGGAGAAAAACTGTTTTTT.

This clone was seen just once. The germline gene is not matched at one end of the junction; a read error may be the cause. The chain has TRBV5-1 and TRBJ1-2; 9 nucleotides line up with TRBD1. The CDR3 runs 12 residues. Germline V gene lookup returns CDR1 SGHRS and CDR2 YFSETQ. The CDR3: CASSLEQGARDF. In DNA form, the CDR3 reads TGCGCCAGCAGCTTGGAACAGGGGGCCCGGGACTTC.

As regards this clone: The same CDR3 is also encoded by other DNA sequences in this sample. The chain employs TRBV10-3 and TRBJ2-1; perhaps TRBD2 as D (6 bases). Germline V gives CDR1 ENHRY, CDR2 SYGVKD. The V end lost 3 bases, the J end lost 4 bases, and 13 bases lay between the germline ends. The CDR3 contains 15 residues. CDR3 DNA: TGTGCCATCAGTGATCCAGCCGGGAGTTACAATGAGCAGTTCTTC. The encoded protein is CAISDPAGSYNEQFF.

The genes are TRBV7-2 and TRBJ2-7, with D unresolved. The CDR3 is made up of 11 amino acids. Trimming pared 4 bases from V and 4 bases from J, leaving 5 bases between. Germline V CDR1 and CDR2: SGHTA, FQGNSA. The CDR3 region is CASSSQYEQYF. The CDR3 DNA is TGTGCCAGCAGCTCTCAGTACGAGCAGTACTTC.

The chain couples TRBV30 to TRBJ1-5, with TRBD1 identical over 11 bases. V lost 2 bases to trimming and J lost 4 bases; unmatched junction nucleotides: 10. This CDR3 region has 17 residues. Germline CDR1 GTSNPN, CDR2 SVGIG (reference sequence). The CDR3 region has the DNA TGTGCCTGGAGTACGGGACAGGGGGATTTCGGGAATCAGCCCCAGCATTTT. The encoded protein is CAWSTGQGDFGNQPQHF.

This clone appeared a single time. The CDR3 DNA is TGTGCCAGCAGTTTAAGGTCCCCGGGGACAGATACGCAGTATTTT. Its protein product is CASSLRSPGTDTQYF. The genes are TRBV27 and TRBJ2-3; D is possibly TRBD2 (5 bases). The V end was cut by 2 bases, the J end by 3 bases, with 12 bases between. This CDR3 has 15 residues. The germline gives CDR1 MNHEY, CDR2 SMNVEV (reference sequence).

This chain connects TRBV19 to TRBJ2-5; 10 bases fit TRBD1. V lost 5 bases and J lost 0; bases outside the gene matches: 6. This CDR3 has 16 amino acids. Germline V lookup: CDR1 LNHDA, CDR2 SQIVND (reference sequence). CDR3 coding DNA: TGTGCCAGTAGTCAGCCGGGACAGGGGTACCAAGAGACCCAGTACTTC. Translating it yields CASSQPGQGYQETQYF.

CDR3 region: CASSFGAKNIQYF. Written as DNA, the CDR3 is TGTGCCAGCAGCTTTGGTGCCAAAAACATTCAGTACTTC. This chain uses TRBV5-4 with TRBJ2-4, with unresolved D. The CDR3 spans 13 residues. The germline V gene has CDR1 SGHNT and CDR2 YYREEE (reference sequence). With 2 bases removed from V and 1 base from J, the gap between germline ends came to 4 bases.